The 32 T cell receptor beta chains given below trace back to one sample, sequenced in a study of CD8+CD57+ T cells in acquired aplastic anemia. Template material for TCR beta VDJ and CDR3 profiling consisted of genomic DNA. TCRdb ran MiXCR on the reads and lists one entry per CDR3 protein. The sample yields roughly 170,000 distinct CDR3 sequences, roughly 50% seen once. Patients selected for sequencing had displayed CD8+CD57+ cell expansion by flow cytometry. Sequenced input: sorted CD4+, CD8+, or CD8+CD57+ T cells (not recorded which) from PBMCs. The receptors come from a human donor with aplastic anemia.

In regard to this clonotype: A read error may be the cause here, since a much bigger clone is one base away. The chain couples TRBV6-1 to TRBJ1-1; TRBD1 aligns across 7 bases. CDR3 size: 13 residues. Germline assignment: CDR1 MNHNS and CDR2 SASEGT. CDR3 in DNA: TGTGCCAGCAGCATACAGGGGTACACTGATGCTTTCTTT. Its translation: CASSIQGYTDAFF.

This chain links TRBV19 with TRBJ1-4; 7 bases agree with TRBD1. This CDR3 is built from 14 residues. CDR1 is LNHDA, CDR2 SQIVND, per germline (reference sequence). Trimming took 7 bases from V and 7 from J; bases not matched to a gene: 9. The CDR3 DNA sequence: TGTGCCAGTACCCAGGGGGGGCGCGGTGAAAAACTGTTTTTT. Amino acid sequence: CASTQGGRGEKLFF.

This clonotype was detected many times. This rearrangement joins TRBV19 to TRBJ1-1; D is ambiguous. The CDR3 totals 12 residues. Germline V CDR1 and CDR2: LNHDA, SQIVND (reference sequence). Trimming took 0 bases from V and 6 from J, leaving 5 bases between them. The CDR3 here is CASSIDLSEAFF. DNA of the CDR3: TGTGCCAGTAGTATAGATTTGTCTGAAGCTTTCTTT.

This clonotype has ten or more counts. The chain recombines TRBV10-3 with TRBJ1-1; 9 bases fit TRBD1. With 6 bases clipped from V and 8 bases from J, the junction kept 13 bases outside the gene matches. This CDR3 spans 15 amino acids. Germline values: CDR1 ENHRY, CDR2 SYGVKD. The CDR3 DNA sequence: TGTGCCATCAGGCCGCAGGTCGGGACAGGGCGCGAAGCTTTCTTT. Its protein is CAIRPQVGTGREAFF.

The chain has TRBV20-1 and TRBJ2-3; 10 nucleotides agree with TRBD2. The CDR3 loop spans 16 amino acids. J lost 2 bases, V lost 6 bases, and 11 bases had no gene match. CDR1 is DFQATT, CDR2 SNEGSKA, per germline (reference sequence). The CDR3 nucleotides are TGCAGTGCCAGGCCCTCAGCGGGGGGGCCCACAGATACGCAGTATTTT. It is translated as CSARPSAGGPTDTQYF.

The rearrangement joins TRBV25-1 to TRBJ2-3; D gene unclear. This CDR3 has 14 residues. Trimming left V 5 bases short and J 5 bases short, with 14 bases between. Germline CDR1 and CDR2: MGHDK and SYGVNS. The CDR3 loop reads CASSPLNQGDTQYF. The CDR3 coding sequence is TGTGCCAGCAGTCCGCTTAATCAAGGAGATACGCAGTATTTT.

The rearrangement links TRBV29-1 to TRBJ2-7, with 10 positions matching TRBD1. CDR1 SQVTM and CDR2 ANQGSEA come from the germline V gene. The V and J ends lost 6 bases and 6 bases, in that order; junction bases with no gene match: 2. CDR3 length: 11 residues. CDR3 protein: CSVGTGVEQYF. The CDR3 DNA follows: TGCAGCGTAGGGACAGGGGTCGAGCAGTACTTC.

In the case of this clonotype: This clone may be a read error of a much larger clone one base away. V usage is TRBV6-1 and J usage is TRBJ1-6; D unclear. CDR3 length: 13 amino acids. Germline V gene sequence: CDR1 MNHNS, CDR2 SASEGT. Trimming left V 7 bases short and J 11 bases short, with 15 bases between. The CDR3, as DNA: TGTGCCAGCAAAGGGTCCCCTAGCCCACCCCTCCACTTT. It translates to CASKGSPSPPLHF.

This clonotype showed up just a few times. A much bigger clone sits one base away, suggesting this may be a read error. The CDR3 DNA follows: TGTGCCTGGAGTGTAGGCCTTGAAAAACTGCTTTTT. It codes for CAWSVGLEKLLF. The chain combines TRBV30 with TRBJ1-4; D is unclear. Germline lookup yields CDR1 GTSNPN and CDR2 SVGIG (reference sequence). The CDR3 covers 12 residues. The complete variable domain, with remaining parts taken from reference TRBV30 and TRBJ1-4, reads SQTIHQWPATLVQPVGSPLSLECTVEGTSNPNLYWYRQAAGRGLQLLFYSVGIGQISSEVPQNLSASRPQDRQFILSSKKLLLSDSGFYLCAWSVGLEKLLFGSGTQLSVL.

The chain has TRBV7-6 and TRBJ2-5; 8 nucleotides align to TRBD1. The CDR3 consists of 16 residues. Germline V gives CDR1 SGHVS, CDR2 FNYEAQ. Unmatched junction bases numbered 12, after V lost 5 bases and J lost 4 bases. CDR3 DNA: TGTGCCAGCAGCCTAGGGTCAGGGGGCGCCCGAGAGACCCAGTACTTC. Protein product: CASSLGSGGARETQYF.

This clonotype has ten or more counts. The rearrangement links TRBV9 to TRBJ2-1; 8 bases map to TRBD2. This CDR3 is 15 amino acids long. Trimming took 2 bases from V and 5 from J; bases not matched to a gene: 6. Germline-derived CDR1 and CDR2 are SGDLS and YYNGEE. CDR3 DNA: TGTGCCAGCAGCGTTCTCTCGCGGGGGGACAATGAGCAGTTCTTC. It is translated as CASSVLSRGDNEQFF.

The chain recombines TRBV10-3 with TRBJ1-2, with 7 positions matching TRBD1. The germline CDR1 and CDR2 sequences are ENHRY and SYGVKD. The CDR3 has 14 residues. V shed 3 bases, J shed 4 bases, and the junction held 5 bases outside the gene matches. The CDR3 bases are TGTGCCATCAGTGAATTACAGGGGAGCTATGGCTACACCTTC. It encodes CAISELQGSYGYTF.

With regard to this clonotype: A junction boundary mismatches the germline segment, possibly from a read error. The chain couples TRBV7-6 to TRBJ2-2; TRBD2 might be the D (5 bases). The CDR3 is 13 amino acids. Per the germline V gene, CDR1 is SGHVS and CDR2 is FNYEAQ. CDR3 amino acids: CASSPKKTGELFF. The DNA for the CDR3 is TGTGCCAGCAGCCCGAAAAAGACCGGGGAACTGTTTTTT.

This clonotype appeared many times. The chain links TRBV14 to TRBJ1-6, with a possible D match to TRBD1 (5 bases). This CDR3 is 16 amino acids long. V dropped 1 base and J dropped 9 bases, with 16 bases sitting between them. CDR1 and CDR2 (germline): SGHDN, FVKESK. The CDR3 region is CASSQAGRGTGSPLHF. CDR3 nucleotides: TGTGCCAGCAGCCAAGCAGGGAGAGGCACAGGTTCACCCCTCCACTTT. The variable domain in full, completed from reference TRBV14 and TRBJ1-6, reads EAGVTQFPSHSVIEKGQTVTLRCDPISGHDNLYWYRRVMGKEIKFLLHFVKESKQDESGMPNNRFLAERTGGTYSTLKVQPAELEDSGVYFCASSQAGRGTGSPLHFGNGTRLTVT.

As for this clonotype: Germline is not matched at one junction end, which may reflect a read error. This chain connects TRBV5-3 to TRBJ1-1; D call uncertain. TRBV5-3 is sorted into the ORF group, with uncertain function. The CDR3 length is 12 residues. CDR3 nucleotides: TGTGCCAGCAGCTTAGGGATCAGGGAAGCTTTCTTT. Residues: CASSLGIREAFF.

The CDR3 nucleotides read TGTGCCAGCAGTGAATCCCCGGGGGGACAGGGGAACACTGAAGCTTTCTTT. Protein sequence: CASSESPGGQGNTEAFF. The chain uses TRBV2 and TRBJ1-1, with 9 bases aligning to TRBD1. The CDR3 length is 17 residues. V shed 2 bases, J shed 1 base, and the junction held 8 bases outside the gene matches. The germline CDR1 and CDR2 sequences are SNHLY and FYNNEI.

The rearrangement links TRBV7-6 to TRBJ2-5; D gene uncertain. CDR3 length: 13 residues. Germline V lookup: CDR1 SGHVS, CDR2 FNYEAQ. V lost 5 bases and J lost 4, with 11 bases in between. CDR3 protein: CASSLRTSETQYF. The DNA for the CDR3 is TGTGCCAGCAGCCTCCGAACCTCAGAGACCCAGTACTTC.

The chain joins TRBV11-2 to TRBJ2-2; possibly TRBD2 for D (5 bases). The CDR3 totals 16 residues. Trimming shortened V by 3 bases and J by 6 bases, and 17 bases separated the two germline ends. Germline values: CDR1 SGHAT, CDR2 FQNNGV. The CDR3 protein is CASSLGQRRRAGELFF. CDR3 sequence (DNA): TGTGCCAGCAGCTTGGGCCAGCGGCGGCGCGCCGGGGAGCTGTTTTTT.

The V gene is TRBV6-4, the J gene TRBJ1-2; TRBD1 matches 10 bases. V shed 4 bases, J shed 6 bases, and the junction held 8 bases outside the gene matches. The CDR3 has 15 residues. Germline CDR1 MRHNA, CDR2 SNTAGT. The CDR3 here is CASSVIRDRGHGYTF. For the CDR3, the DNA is TGTGCCAGCAGTGTCATCCGGGACAGGGGACATGGCTACACCTTC.

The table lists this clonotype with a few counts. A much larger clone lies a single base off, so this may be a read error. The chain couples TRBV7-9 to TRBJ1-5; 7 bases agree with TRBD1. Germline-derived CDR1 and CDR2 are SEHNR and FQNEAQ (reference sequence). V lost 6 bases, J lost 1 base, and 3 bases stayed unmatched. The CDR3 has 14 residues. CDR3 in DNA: TGTGCCAGCAGTTTGGGACAGAGCAATCAGCCCCAGCATTTT. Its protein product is CASSLGQSNQPQHF.

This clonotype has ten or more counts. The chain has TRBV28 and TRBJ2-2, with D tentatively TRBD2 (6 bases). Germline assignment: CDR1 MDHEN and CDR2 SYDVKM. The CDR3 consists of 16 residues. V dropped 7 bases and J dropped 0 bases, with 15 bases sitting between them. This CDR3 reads CASIQGTPTNTGELFF. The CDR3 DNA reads TGTGCCAGCATCCAAGGGACTCCAACGAACACCGGGGAGCTGTTTTTT.

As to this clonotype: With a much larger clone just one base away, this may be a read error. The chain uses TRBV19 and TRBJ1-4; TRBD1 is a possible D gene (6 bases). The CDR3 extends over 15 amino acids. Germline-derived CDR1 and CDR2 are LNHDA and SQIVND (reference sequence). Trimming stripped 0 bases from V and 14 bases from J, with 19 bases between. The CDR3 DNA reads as TGTGCCAGTAGTATAGAGGGACGGGGGGCGCCGCGGCTGTTTTTT. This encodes CASSIEGRGAPRLFF.

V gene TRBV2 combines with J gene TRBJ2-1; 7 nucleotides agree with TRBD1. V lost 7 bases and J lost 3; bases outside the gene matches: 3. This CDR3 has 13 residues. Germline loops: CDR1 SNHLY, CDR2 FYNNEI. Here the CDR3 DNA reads TGTGCCAGCAAGGGGACAGTCTACAATGAGCAGTTCTTC. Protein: CASKGTVYNEQFF. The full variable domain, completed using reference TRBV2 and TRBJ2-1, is EPEVTQTPSHQVTQMGQEVILRCVPISNHLYFYWYRQILGQKVEFLVSFYNNEISEKSEIFDDQFSVERPDGSNFTLKIRSTKLEDSAMYFCASKGTVYNEQFFGPGTRLTVL.

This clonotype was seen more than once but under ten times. For the CDR3, the DNA is TGTGCCAGCAGTGGGGTGGGGGACAGGCTCTACAATGAGCAGTTCTTC. Protein sequence: CASSGVGDRLYNEQFF. V and J are TRBV6-1 and TRBJ2-1, with 8 bases that match TRBD1. The CDR3 has 16 residues. The V gene's germline CDR1 is MNHNS and CDR2 SASEGT. V was pared by 4 bases and J by 3 bases, with 8 bases of the junction left unmatched.

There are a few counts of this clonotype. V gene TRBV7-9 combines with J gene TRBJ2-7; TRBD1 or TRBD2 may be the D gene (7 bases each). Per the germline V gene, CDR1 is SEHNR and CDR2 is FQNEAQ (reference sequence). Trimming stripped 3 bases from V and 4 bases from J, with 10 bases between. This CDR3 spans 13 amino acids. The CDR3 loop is CASSFRGGYEQYF. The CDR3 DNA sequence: TGTGCCAGCAGCTTCAGGGGGGGATACGAGCAGTACTTC.

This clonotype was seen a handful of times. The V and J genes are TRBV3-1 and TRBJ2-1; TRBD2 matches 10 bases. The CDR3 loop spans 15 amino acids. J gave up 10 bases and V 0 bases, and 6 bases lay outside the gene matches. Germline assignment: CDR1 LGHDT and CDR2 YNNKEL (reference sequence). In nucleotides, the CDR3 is TGTGCCAGCAGCCAAGAAATAGCGGGGGGAAAGGAGCAGTTCTTC. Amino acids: CASSQEIAGGKEQFF.

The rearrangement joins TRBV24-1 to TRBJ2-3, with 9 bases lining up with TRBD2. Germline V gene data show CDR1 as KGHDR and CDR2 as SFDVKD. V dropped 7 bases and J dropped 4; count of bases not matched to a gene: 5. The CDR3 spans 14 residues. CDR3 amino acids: CATRNSGSSDTQYF. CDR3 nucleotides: TGTGCCACCAGAAATAGCGGGAGCTCAGATACGCAGTATTTT.

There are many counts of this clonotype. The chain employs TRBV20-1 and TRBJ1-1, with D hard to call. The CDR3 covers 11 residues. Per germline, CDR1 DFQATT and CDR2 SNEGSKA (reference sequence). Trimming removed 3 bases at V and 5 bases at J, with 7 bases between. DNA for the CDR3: TGCAGTGCTAGGCCGGGAACTGAAGCTTTCTTT. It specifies CSARPGTEAFF.

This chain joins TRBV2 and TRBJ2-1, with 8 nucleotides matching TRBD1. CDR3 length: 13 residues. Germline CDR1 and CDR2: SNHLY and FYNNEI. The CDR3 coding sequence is TGTGCTGATCGGACAGGGCGTGAAAATGAGCAGTTCTTC. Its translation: CADRTGRENEQFF.

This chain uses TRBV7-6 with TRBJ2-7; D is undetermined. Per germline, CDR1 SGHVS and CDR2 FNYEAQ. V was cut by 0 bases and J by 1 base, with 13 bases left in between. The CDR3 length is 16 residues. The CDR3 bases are TGTGCCAGCAGCTTAGCGGGGTTGGGGTCTTCCTACGAGCAGTACTTC. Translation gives CASSLAGLGSSYEQYF.

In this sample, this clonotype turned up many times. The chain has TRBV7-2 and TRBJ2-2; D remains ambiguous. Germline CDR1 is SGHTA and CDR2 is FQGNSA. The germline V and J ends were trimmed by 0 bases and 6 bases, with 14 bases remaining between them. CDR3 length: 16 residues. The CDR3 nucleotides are TGTGCCAGCAGCTTAGCTAGCAATATAGGTCCCGGGGAGCTGTTTTTT. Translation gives CASSLASNIGPGELFF. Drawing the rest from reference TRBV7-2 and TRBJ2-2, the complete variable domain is GAGVSQSPSNKVTEKGKDVELRCDPISGHTALYWYRQSLGQGLEFLIYFQGNSAPDKSGLPSDRFSAERTGGSVSTLTIQRTQQEDSAVYLCASSLASNIGPGELFFGEGSRLTVL.

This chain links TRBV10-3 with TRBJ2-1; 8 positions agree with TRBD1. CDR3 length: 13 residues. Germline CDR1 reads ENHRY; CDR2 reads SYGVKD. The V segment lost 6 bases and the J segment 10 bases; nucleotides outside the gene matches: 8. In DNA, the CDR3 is TGTGCCATCAGCCCGGACAGGGTGGGCGAGCAGTTCTTC. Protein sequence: CAISPDRVGEQFF.